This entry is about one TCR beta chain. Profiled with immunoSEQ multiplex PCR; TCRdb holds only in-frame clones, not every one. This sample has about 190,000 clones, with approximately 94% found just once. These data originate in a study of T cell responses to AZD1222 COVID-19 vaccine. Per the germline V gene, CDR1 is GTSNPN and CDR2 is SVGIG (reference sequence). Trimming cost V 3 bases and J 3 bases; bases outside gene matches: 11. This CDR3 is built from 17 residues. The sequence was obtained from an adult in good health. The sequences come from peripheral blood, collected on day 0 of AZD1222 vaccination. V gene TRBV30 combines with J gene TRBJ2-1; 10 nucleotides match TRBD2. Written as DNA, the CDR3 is TGTGCCTGGAGGATCATTGGCGGACTAGCGGACTACAATGAGCAGTTCTTC. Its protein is CAWRIIGGLADYNEQFF.